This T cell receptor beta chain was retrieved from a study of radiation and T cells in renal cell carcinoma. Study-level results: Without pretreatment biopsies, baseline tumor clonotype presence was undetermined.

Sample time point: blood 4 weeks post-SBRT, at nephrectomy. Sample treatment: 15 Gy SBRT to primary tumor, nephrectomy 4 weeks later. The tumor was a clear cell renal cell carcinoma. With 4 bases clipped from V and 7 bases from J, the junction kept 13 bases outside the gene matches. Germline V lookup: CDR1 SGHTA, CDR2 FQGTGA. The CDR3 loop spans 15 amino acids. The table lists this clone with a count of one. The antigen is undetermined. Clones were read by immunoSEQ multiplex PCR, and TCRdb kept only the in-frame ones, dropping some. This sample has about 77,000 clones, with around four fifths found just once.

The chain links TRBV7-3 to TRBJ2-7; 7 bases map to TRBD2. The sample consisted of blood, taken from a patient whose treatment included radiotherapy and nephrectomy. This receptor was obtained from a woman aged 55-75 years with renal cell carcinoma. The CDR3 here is CASSWTSRAPGEQYF. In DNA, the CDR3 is TGTGCCAGCAGCTGGACTAGTAGAGCGCCGGGGGAGCAGTACTTC.